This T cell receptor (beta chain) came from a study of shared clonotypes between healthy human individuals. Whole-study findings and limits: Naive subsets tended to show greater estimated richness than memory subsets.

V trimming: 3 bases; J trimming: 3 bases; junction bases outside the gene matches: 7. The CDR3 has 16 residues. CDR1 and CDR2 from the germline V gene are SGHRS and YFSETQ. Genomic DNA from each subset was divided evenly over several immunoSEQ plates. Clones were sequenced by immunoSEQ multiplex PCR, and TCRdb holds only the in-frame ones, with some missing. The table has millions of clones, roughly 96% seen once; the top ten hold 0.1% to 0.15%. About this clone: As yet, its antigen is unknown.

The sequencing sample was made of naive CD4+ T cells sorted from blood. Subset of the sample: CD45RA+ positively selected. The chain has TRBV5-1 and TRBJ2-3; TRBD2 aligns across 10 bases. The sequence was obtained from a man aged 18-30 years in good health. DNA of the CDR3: TGCGCCAGCAGCTATTCTAGCGGGGGAGCAACAGATACGCAGTATTTT. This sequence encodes CASSYSSGGATDTQYF. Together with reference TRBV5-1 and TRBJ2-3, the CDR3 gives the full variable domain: KAGVTQTPRYLIKTRGQQVTLSCSPISGHRSVSWYQQTPGQGLQFLFEYFSETQRNKGNFPGRFSGRQFSNSRSEMNVSTLELGDSALYLCASSYSSGGATDTQYFGPGTRLTVL.